The 4 T cell receptor beta chains in this list originate from one sample, sequenced in a study of tumor-infiltrating lymphocytes in primary liver carcinoma. The tissue used was unsorted bulk material of about 20-33 mg. RNA and DNA were co-extracted from it with the AllPrep DNA/RNA mini kit. A primer matching the constant region was used to make TCR beta cDNA from 500 to 650 ng of total RNA. Slightly modified ARM-PCR served as the procedure for the TCR beta libraries. These libraries came from three rounds of nested multiplex PCR. TRBV1-TRBV30 forward primers paired with a C-beta reverse primer drove the first two PCR rounds, about 10 cycles each. TCRdb called the multiplex PCR reads again in MiXCR, with one record for every CDR3 protein. The sample shows 100,000 or so distinct CDR3 sequences, around 83% of them seen only once. The sample comprised liver tumor tissue from sampling region 3. The subset denotes: tumor region T3, left-lateral pole. The source is a middle-aged man with primary liver carcinoma and hepatitis B virus infection.

This chain joins TRBV11-1 and TRBJ2-7; D may be TRBD1 (5 bases). The CDR3 length is 13 residues. Germline CDR1 SGHAT, CDR2 FQDESV (reference sequence). The CDR3 spells CVGRVKRSYEQYF. DNA of the CDR3: TGTGTCGGCAGGGTGAAGCGTTCCTACGAGCAGTACTTC.

This clonotype was detected many times. V usage is TRBV5-4 and J usage is TRBJ1-2, with unresolved D. Trimming shortened V by 0 bases and J by 2 bases, and 5 bases separated the two germline ends. This CDR3 is 13 amino acids long. Per germline, CDR1 SGHNT and CDR2 YYREEE (reference sequence). The DNA for the CDR3 is TGTGCCAGCAGCTTGGACGGGAACTATGGCTACACCTTC. It codes for CASSLDGNYGYTF. Complete variable domain (other parts from reference TRBV5-4 and TRBJ1-2): ETGVTQSPTHLIKTRGQQVTLRCSSQSGHNTVSWYQQALGQGPQFIFQYYREEENGRGNFPPRFSGLQFPNYSSELNVNALELDDSALYLCASSLDGNYGYTFGSGTRLTVV.

This clonotype has only one observation. Germline is not matched at one junction end, which may reflect a read error. This chain links TRBV29-1 with TRBJ1-4; tentatively, D is TRBD1 (5 bases). The CDR3 length is 12 residues. The germline V gene has CDR1 SQVTM and CDR2 ANQGSEA. The CDR3 loop reads CSVRQKGEKLFF. The CDR3 nucleotides are TGTAGCGTTAGGCAGAAGGGGGAAAAACTGTTTTTT.

The table lists this clonotype with a count of one. One end of the junction does not line up with germline, which may come from a read error. This sequence joins TRBV5-4 and TRBJ2-3; 7 positions match TRBD2. Germline values: CDR1 SGHNT, CDR2 YYREEE (reference sequence). CDR3 size: 17 residues. Here the CDR3 DNA reads TGTACCAGCAACTTGGGGGGGTCGGGGCTTAGCACAGATACGCAGTATTTT. Its translation is CTSNLGGSGLSTDTQYF.